These 31 T cell receptor beta chains were all obtained from the same sample, sequenced in a study of neurological immune-mediated disorders. One entry per CDR3 protein, called by TCRdb with MiXCR from the 5' RACE reads. The sample includes about 70,000 distinct CDR3 sequences, 3.2% of them seen just once. Sample: PBMCs. Receptors originate from a woman aged 50 to 65 with multiple sclerosis.

The chain is built from TRBV4-3 and TRBJ1-2; weak D call: TRBD1 (5 bases). Trimming removed 0 bases from V and 6 bases from J, with 11 bases in between. The CDR3 runs to 14 residues. The germline V gene encodes CDR1 LGHNA and CDR2 YSLEER. The CDR3 is CASSQDRALNGYTF. In DNA, the CDR3 is TGCGCCAGCAGCCAAGACAGGGCCCTAAATGGCTACACCTTC.

This clonotype was recorded at least ten times. The chain combines TRBV6-5 with TRBJ2-7, with D possibly TRBD2 on 7 matching bases. V shed 4 bases and J shed 4 bases, with 17 bases lying between them. The germline V gene encodes CDR1 MNHEY and CDR2 SVGAGI. This CDR3 has 15 residues. In nucleotides, the CDR3 is TGTGCCAGCAGTTCCCTGGGGGGGCGCCCATACGAGCAGTACTTC. Translating gives CASSSLGGRPYEQYF.

This clonotype was seen ten or more times. The chain is built from TRBV2 and TRBJ2-2; D remains ambiguous. Germline loops: CDR1 SNHLY, CDR2 FYNNEI. V was clipped by 1 base and J by 8 bases, with 5 bases between them. The CDR3 length is 12 residues. CDR3 region: CASSEVGGELFF. The CDR3 region has the DNA TGTGCCAGCAGTGAAGTTGGGGGGGAGCTGTTTTTT. Variable domain in full (rest from reference TRBV2 and TRBJ2-2): EPEVTQTPSHQVTQMGQEVILRCVPISNHLYFYWYRQILGQKVEFLVSFYNNEISEKSEIFDDQFSVERPDGSNFTLKIRSTKLEDSAMYFCASSEVGGELFFGEGSRLTVL.

This clonotype was seen at least ten times. This rearrangement joins TRBV20-1 to TRBJ1-2, with a tentative D call TRBD1 (5 bases). The CDR3 has 16 amino acids. Trimming took 2 bases from V and 2 from J, leaving 18 bases between them. CDR1 and CDR2 from the germline V gene are DFQATT and SNEGSKA (reference sequence). The CDR3 sequence is CSARSSGLPENYGYTF. Here the CDR3 DNA reads TGCAGTGCTAGATCGTCAGGGCTACCGGAAAACTATGGCTACACCTTC.

The table lists this clonotype with many counts. The CDR3 reads CASSPWTSGRMDTQHF. Written as DNA, the CDR3 is TGTGCCAGCTCACCCTGGACTAGCGGGAGGATGGATACGCAGCATTTT. The V gene is TRBV18, the J gene TRBJ2-3; D is unresolved. Near its end, the DNA agrees better with TRBJ1-5, so the J call may be wrong. This CDR3 contains 16 residues. The germline gives CDR1 KGHSH, CDR2 LQKENI.

At least ten counts were recorded for this clonotype. CDR3: CSARDPGGRTDTQYF. In DNA form, the CDR3 reads TGCAGTGCTAGAGACCCGGGAGGGCGTACAGATACGCAGTATTTT. The chain couples TRBV20-1 to TRBJ2-3; TRBD2 aligns across 8 bases. V lost 0 bases, J lost 3 bases, and 5 bases stayed unmatched. The CDR3 extends over 15 amino acids. Germline assignment: CDR1 DFQATT and CDR2 SNEGSKA (reference sequence).

This clonotype came up many times. The chain combines TRBV12-3 or TRBV12-4 with TRBJ2-1; tentatively, D is TRBD2 (5 bases). The CDR3 length is 13 residues. V was trimmed by 3 bases and J by 11 bases, leaving 14 bases between them. The CDR3 region is CASSFGLPPKQFF. DNA for the CDR3: TGTGCCAGCAGTTTCGGACTCCCCCCAAAGCAGTTCTTC.

The table lists this clonotype with many counts. This chain links TRBV5-1 with TRBJ1-2; no definite D call. V was cut by 3 bases and J by 2 bases, with 11 bases left in between. CDR1 and CDR2 (germline): SGHRS, YFSETQ. The CDR3 spans 14 residues. The CDR3 sequence is CASSYDIGNYGYTF. In DNA, the CDR3 is TGCGCCAGCAGCTATGATATAGGGAACTATGGCTACACCTTC. Full variable domain (missing parts from reference TRBV5-1 and TRBJ1-2): KAGVTQTPRYLIKTRGQQVTLSCSPISGHRSVSWYQQTPGQGLQFLFEYFSETQRNKGNFPGRFSGRQFSNSRSEMNVSTLELGDSALYLCASSYDIGNYGYTFGSGTRLTVV.

This clonotype was counted ten times or more. The V gene is TRBV5-1, the J gene TRBJ1-1; D gene uncertain. Germline assignment: CDR1 SGHRS and CDR2 YFSETQ. V lost 1 base, J lost 1 base, and 11 bases lay in between. The CDR3 is 15 amino acids. CDR3 protein: CASSLYAGGNTEAFF. CDR3 DNA sequence: TGCGCCAGCAGCTTGTATGCGGGCGGGAACACTGAAGCTTTCTTT.

Regarding this clonotype: A much larger clone is a single base away; this may be a read error. This rearrangement joins TRBV11-1 to TRBJ1-6; D is possibly TRBD1 (5 bases). This CDR3 is 15 amino acids long. Per the germline V gene, CDR1 is SGHAT and CDR2 is FQDESV (reference sequence). This CDR3 is CASSPRDVRNSPLNF. The CDR3 nucleotides read TGTGCCAGCAGCCCCCGGGACGTGAGGAATTCACCCCTCAACTTT. Variable domain in full (rest from reference TRBV11-1 and TRBJ1-6): EAEVAQSPRYKITEKSQAVAFWCDPISGHATLYWYRQILGQGPELLVQFQDESVVDDSQLPKDRFSAERLKGVDSTLKIQPAELGDSAMYLCASSPRDVRNSPLNFGNGTRLTVT.

There are many counts of this clonotype. This chain connects TRBV20-1 to TRBJ2-2; 10 bases are a match to TRBD1. The V and J ends lost 5 bases and 8 bases, in that order; junction bases with no gene match: 2. The CDR3 sequence is 12 residues long. Germline V gene sequence: CDR1 DFQATT, CDR2 SNEGSKA (reference sequence). CDR3 sequence (DNA): TGCAGTGCTCGACAGGGGGCGGGGGAGCTGTTTTTT. It translates to CSARQGAGELFF.

This clonotype was observed at least ten times. The chain has TRBV7-6 and TRBJ2-1; D perhaps matches TRBD2 (7 bases). Germline loops: CDR1 SGHVS, CDR2 FNYEAQ. The CDR3 is made up of 17 amino acids. V lost 1 base and J 5 bases, leaving 18 bases between the germline ends. CDR3 sequence reads: CASSLVKLRGGHNEQFF. The CDR3 bases are TGTGCCAGCAGCTTAGTAAAGCTAAGGGGGGGCCACAATGAGCAGTTCTTC.

This clonotype was detected many times. The J gene is TRBJ2-1, the V gene TRBV12-3 or TRBV12-4; 11 bases are a match to TRBD2. CDR3 length: 19 amino acids. V trimming: 1 base; J trimming: 4 bases; junction bases outside the gene matches: 12. The CDR3 sequence is CASSLGQGASGGLYNEQFF. CDR3 coding DNA: TGTGCCAGCAGTTTAGGACAGGGAGCTAGCGGGGGGCTATACAATGAGCAGTTCTTC.

This clonotype was counted ten times or more. The CDR3 nucleotides are TGTGCCATCAGTGAGATTGACAAGTCCGAAAAACTGTTTTTT. Its translation: CAISEIDKSEKLFF. The chain is built from TRBV10-3 and TRBJ1-4; D not resolved. The CDR3 has 14 residues. Trimming took 2 bases from V and 8 from J, leaving 12 bases between them. Germline assignment: CDR1 ENHRY and CDR2 SYGVKD.

This clonotype has ten or more counts. The chain employs TRBV20-1 and TRBJ1-5; TRBD1 matches 8 bases. Germline V CDR1 and CDR2: DFQATT, SNEGSKA (reference sequence). The V and J ends lost 1 base and 11 bases, in that order; junction bases with no gene match: 16. The CDR3 sequence is 16 residues long. CDR3 loop: CSARGGTGTGLLAQHF. CDR3 coding DNA: TGCAGTGCTAGAGGAGGAACCGGGACAGGATTATTGGCCCAGCATTTT.

This clonotype was found many times. The CDR3: CASSLTGGGNEQFF. The DNA of the CDR3 is TGTGCCAGCAGCTTAACGGGAGGGGGGAATGAGCAGTTCTTC. The chain joins TRBV7-3 to TRBJ2-1; possible D gene TRBD2, 7 bases. The CDR3 consists of 14 residues. In germline, CDR1 is SGHTA, CDR2 FQGTGA. V lost 0 bases, J lost 7 bases, and 10 bases lay in between.

This clonotype was found many times. This chain links TRBV15 with TRBJ2-7; a weak D match, TRBD2 (6 bases). Germline V lookup: CDR1 LNHNV, CDR2 YYDKDF (reference sequence). The CDR3 is 14 residues long. Trimming shortened V by 0 bases and J by 6 bases, and 12 bases separated the two germline ends. In DNA, the CDR3 is TGTGCCACCAGCAGAGATCTACTAGCTGGCGAGCAGTACTTC. Translated: CATSRDLLAGEQYF.

In this sample, this clonotype turned up a few times. The chain recombines TRBV7-6 with TRBJ2-2, with a tentative D call TRBD2 (5 bases). Germline V gene lookup returns CDR1 SGHVS and CDR2 FNYEAQ. This CDR3 spans 15 amino acids. Trimming shortened V by 3 bases and J by 6 bases, and 14 bases separated the two germline ends. The CDR3 loop reads CASSFGREYAGELFF. The CDR3 DNA reads TGTGCCAGCAGCTTCGGTAGGGAGTACGCCGGGGAGCTGTTTTTT.

This clonotype was counted many times. The chain's CDR3 is CASSQVYNTGELFF. CDR3 bases: TGTGCCAGCAGCCAAGTCTATAACACCGGGGAGCTGTTTTTT. The chain joins TRBV3-1 to TRBJ2-2; no clear D gene. V was clipped by 1 base and J by 2 bases, with 5 bases between them. Per the germline V gene, CDR1 is LGHDT and CDR2 is YNNKEL (reference sequence). The CDR3 is 14 residues long.

This clonotype was seen ten or more times. The rearrangement uses TRBV12-3 or TRBV12-4 and TRBJ1-1; D not resolved. V lost 5 bases to trimming and J lost 0 bases, with 7 bases between them. The CDR3 runs to 13 residues. In DNA form, the CDR3 reads TGTGCCAGCAGTCTGACAATGAACACTGAAGCTTTCTTT. This encodes CASSLTMNTEAFF.

This clonotype was found a few times. One base away lies a much larger clone, so this may be a sequencing read error. This chain uses TRBV7-9 with TRBJ1-1; possible D gene TRBD1, 5 bases. This CDR3 is 14 amino acids long. Germline loops: CDR1 SEHNR, CDR2 FQNEAQ (reference sequence). V was trimmed by 5 bases and J by 5 bases, leaving 15 bases between them. This CDR3 reads CASSDPGIGTEAFF. The CDR3 DNA follows: TGTGCCAGCAGCGACCCAGGGATCGGGACTGAAGCTTTCTTT.

This clonotype was counted many times. V and J are TRBV5-1 and TRBJ2-3; D remains unclear. V gave up 4 bases and J gave up 2 bases, with 11 bases separating them. This CDR3 has 14 residues. CDR1 is SGHRS and CDR2 is YFSETQ in the germline V gene. The CDR3 sequence is CASSPRSLTDTQYF. The CDR3 region has the DNA TGCGCCAGCAGCCCTCGATCACTCACAGATACGCAGTATTTT.

This clonotype has at least ten counts. The V call is TRBV28, the J call TRBJ2-7, with TRBD2 matching over 8 bases. The CDR3 consists of 13 residues. From germline, CDR1 is MDHEN and CDR2 SYDVKM. V shed 7 bases, J shed 5 bases, and the junction held 7 bases outside the gene matches. In nucleotides, the CDR3 is TGTGCCAGCAACCAGCGGGGGCTCCACGAGCAGTACTTC. It translates to CASNQRGLHEQYF.

This clonotype was recorded many times. The chain joins TRBV20-1 to TRBJ2-1; a possible D gene is TRBD2 (5 bases). The CDR3 sequence is 18 residues long. V dropped 0 bases and J dropped 3 bases, with 21 bases sitting between them. Germline CDR1 reads DFQATT; CDR2 reads SNEGSKA (reference sequence). Here the CDR3 DNA reads TGCAGTGCTAGAGATCCGAGTCTAGCCGTTACCCTCTACAATGAGCAGTTCTTC. Protein product: CSARDPSLAVTLYNEQFF.

This clonotype was observed at least ten times. This chain uses TRBV7-2 with TRBJ1-2; D is perhaps TRBD1 (6 bases). The germline gives CDR1 SGHTA, CDR2 FQGNSA. Trimming pared 1 base from V and 1 base from J, leaving 7 bases between. The CDR3 length is 14 residues. The CDR3 DNA is TGTGCCAGCAGCTTAGGGGGACATAACTATGGCTACACCTTC. It encodes CASSLGGHNYGYTF.

This clonotype was counted many times. The genes are TRBV7-2 and TRBJ1-2; D perhaps matches TRBD1 (5 bases). The CDR3 is made up of 13 amino acids. The ends were cut back, 5 bases at V and 0 bases at J, with 7 bases in the middle. Germline CDR1 SGHTA, CDR2 FQGNSA. CDR3 nucleotides: TGTGCCAGCAGCCGGACACCTAACTATGGCTACACCTTC. Protein sequence: CASSRTPNYGYTF.

This clonotype was observed at least ten times. This chain connects TRBV2 to TRBJ2-3; 10 nucleotides match TRBD2. The CDR3 has 18 residues. Germline V CDR1 and CDR2: SNHLY, FYNNEI. V trimming: 8 bases; J trimming: 6 bases; junction bases outside the gene matches: 20. CDR3 DNA: TGTGCCAGCGGGGGGAGAGGTAGCGGGGGGACGGCCAGCGATACGCAGTATTTT. It translates to CASGGRGSGGTASDTQYF.

This clonotype was observed many times. This chain links TRBV5-1 with TRBJ1-4, with 8 bases identical to TRBD1. The V and J ends lost 0 bases and 5 bases, in that order; junction bases with no gene match: 0. Per germline, CDR1 SGHRS and CDR2 YFSETQ. This CDR3 is built from 14 residues. CDR3 DNA: TGCGCCAGCAGCTTGGGACAGGGGAATGAAAAACTGTTTTTT. As protein: CASSLGQGNEKLFF.

There are many counts of this clonotype. The V call is TRBV5-1, the J call TRBJ2-7, with D possibly TRBD1 on 6 matching bases. This CDR3 spans 13 amino acids. V gave up 4 bases and J gave up 0 bases, with 8 bases separating them. Germline loops: CDR1 SGHRS, CDR2 YFSETQ. The CDR3 is CASSPTGSYEQYV. The DNA for the CDR3 is TGCGCCAGCAGCCCGACAGGCTCCTACGAGCAGTACGTC.

This clonotype was found many times. The V and J genes are TRBV20-1 and TRBJ1-5; D possibly corresponds to TRBD1 (5 bases). Germline assignment: CDR1 DFQATT and CDR2 SNEGSKA (reference sequence). V was shortened by 4 bases and J by 5 bases, with 12 bases between the two germline ends. The CDR3 spans 13 residues. This CDR3 reads CSANRDRHQPQHF. Written as DNA, the CDR3 is TGCAGTGCTAACCGGGACCGTCATCAGCCCCAGCATTTT.

This clonotype has more than one count but fewer than ten. Being one base from a much bigger clone, this may be a read error. The V call is TRBV20-1, the J call TRBJ1-5; no clear D. Trimming pared 6 bases from V and 2 bases from J, leaving 8 bases between. This CDR3 comprises 12 residues. Germline values: CDR1 DFQATT, CDR2 SNEGSKA (reference sequence). CDR3 in amino acids: CSAGKGNQPQHF. The DNA of the CDR3 is TGCAGTGCGGGAAAGGGCAATCAGCCCCAGCATTTT.